Below are 11 T cell receptor beta chains sequenced from a single sample in a study of T cell responses to AZD1222 COVID-19 vaccine. Data came from immunoSEQ multiplex PCR; TCRdb stores just in-frame clones and leaves some out. The data contain 160,000 or so clones, less than 95% of them singletons. Sequenced material: peripheral blood, taken on day 0 of AZD1222 vaccination. The receptors originated from an adult in good health.

The rearrangement joins TRBV28 to TRBJ1-2, with TRBD1 matching over 12 bases. This CDR3 spans 16 amino acids. The V gene end was trimmed by 4 bases and the J gene end by 9 bases; junction bases not matched to a gene: 12. Germline CDR1 is MDHEN and CDR2 is SYDVKM. The CDR3 here is CASSSFAGTGGPSYTF. In DNA, the CDR3 is TGTGCCAGCAGTTCCTTTGCCGGGACAGGGGGCCCCAGCTACACCTTC.

The chain employs TRBV28 and TRBJ2-7; 9 bases line up with TRBD2. V shed 0 bases, J shed 2 bases, and the junction held 2 bases outside the gene matches. The CDR3 is 15 residues long. Germline loops: CDR1 MDHEN, CDR2 SYDVKM. This chain's CDR3 is CASSLWTSGTYEQYF. CDR3 nucleotide sequence: TGTGCCAGCAGTTTATGGACTAGCGGTACCTACGAGCAGTACTTC.

V and J are TRBV27 and TRBJ1-4; 8 nucleotides match TRBD1. Looked up from germline, CDR1 is MNHEY and CDR2 is SMNVEV (reference sequence). The CDR3 sequence is 15 residues long. With V trimmed by 1 base and J by 5 bases, 3 bases remained unmatched. CDR3 coding DNA: TGTGCCAGCAGTTTATGGACAGGGAGAAATGAAAAACTGTTTTTT. Translated: CASSLWTGRNEKLFF.

This clone was seen only once. The V and J genes are TRBV27 and TRBJ1-2; D is ambiguous. Germline V gene lookup returns CDR1 MNHEY and CDR2 SMNVEV (reference sequence). The V and J ends lost 5 bases and 7 bases respectively, with 14 bases between them. This CDR3 contains 13 residues. The CDR3 region has the DNA TGTGCCAGCAGTACGGTCGGAGGAGGTGGCTACACCTTC. It specifies CASSTVGGGGYTF.

The V gene is TRBV5-8, the J gene TRBJ1-1; 8 bases fit TRBD1. Germline assignment: CDR1 SGHTS and CDR2 YDEGEE. J was trimmed by 7 bases and V by 0 bases; bases with no gene match: 14. CDR3 size: 17 residues. The CDR3 spells CASSLGYLLGTGVEAFF. In DNA, the CDR3 is TGTGCCAGCAGCTTGGGGTATTTATTGGGGACAGGCGTTGAAGCTTTCTTT.

The V and J genes are TRBV7-2 and TRBJ2-3; tentative D call: TRBD2 (5 bases). V lost 5 bases and J 0 bases, leaving 9 bases between the germline ends. Germline V gene lookup returns CDR1 SGHTA and CDR2 FQGNSA. The CDR3 sequence is 14 residues long. CDR3 sequence: CASSRTYSTDTQYF. CDR3 in DNA: TGTGCCAGCAGCAGGACTTATAGCACAGATACGCAGTATTTT.

V and J are TRBV12-3 or TRBV12-4 and TRBJ1-1; D not certain. Trimming cost V 3 bases and J 5 bases, with 10 bases left between them. CDR3 length: 13 residues. CDR3 sequence: CASSFGRGTEAFF. Written as DNA, the CDR3 is TGTGCCAGCAGTTTCGGAAGAGGGACTGAAGCTTTCTTT.

The CDR3 DNA reads as TGTGCCAGCAGCTACCCGGGGCCGGGCACTGAAGCTTTCTTT. It translates to CASSYPGPGTEAFF. The J gene is TRBJ1-1, the V gene TRBV5-5, with D possibly matching TRBD1 (5 bases). The CDR3 runs 14 residues. Germline CDR1 is SGHKS and CDR2 is YYEKEE (reference sequence). The germline V and J ends were trimmed by 3 bases and 4 bases, with 13 bases remaining between them.

The table lists this clone with a count of one. The chain carries TRBV5-1 and TRBJ2-7; maybe TRBD1 (5 bases). The CDR3 is 14 residues long. From germline, CDR1 is SGHRS and CDR2 YFSETQ. The V end lost 0 bases, the J end lost 2 bases, and 9 bases lay between the germline ends. The CDR3 sequence: CASSLADNTYEQYF. CDR3 in DNA: TGCGCCAGCAGCTTGGCGGACAACACCTACGAGCAGTACTTC.

Written as DNA, the CDR3 is TGTGCCAGCAGTATGACTAGCGGGAGGGTGGAGGAGACCCAGTACTTC. It is translated as CASSMTSGRVEETQYF. The chain combines TRBV4-2 with TRBJ2-5; 14 nucleotides match TRBD2. Germline V gene sequence: CDR1 LGHNA, CDR2 YNFKEQ. The V and J ends lost 6 bases and 5 bases, in that order; junction bases with no gene match: 8. The CDR3 has 16 amino acids.

V usage is TRBV20-1 and J usage is TRBJ1-1, with a tentative D call TRBD1 (5 bases). V dropped 3 bases and J dropped 11 bases, with 13 bases sitting between them. Germline V gene sequence: CDR1 DFQATT, CDR2 SNEGSKA (reference sequence). This CDR3 contains 11 residues. CDR3 protein: CSARGRGSAFF. CDR3 sequence (DNA): TGCAGTGCTAGGGGACGGGGTTCGGCTTTCTTT.